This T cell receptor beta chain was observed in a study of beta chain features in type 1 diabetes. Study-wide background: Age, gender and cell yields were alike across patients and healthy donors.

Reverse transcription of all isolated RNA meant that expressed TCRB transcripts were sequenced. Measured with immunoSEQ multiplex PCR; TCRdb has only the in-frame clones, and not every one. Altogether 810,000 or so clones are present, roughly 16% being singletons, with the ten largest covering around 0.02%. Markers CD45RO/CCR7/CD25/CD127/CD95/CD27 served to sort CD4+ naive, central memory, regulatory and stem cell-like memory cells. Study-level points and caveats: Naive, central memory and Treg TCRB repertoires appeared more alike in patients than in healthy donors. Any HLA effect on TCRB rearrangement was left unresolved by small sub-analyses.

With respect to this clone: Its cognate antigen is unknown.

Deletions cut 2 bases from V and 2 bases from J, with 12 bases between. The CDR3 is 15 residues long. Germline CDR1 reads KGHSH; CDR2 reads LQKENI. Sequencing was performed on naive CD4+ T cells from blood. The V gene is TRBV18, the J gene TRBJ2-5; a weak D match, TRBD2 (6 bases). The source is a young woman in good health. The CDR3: CASSPVGGEQETQYF. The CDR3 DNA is TGTGCCAGCTCACCAGTCGGGGGAGAACAAGAGACCCAGTACTTC.